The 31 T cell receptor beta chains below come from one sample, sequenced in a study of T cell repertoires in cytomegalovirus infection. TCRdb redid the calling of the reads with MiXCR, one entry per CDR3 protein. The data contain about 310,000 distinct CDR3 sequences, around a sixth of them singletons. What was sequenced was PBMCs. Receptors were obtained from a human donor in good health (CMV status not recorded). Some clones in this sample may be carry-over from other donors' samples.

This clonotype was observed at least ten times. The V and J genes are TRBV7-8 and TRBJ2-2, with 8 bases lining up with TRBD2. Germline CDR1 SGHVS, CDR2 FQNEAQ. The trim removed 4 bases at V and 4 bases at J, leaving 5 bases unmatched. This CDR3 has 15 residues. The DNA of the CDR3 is TGTGCCAGCAGCTATAGCGGGGCGGGCACCGGGGAGCTGTTTTTT. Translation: CASSYSGAGTGELFF. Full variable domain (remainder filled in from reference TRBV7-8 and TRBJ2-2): GAGVSQSPRYKVAKRGQDVALRCDPISGHVSLFWYQQALGQGPEFLTYFQNEAQLDKSGLPSDRFFAERPEGSVSTLKIQRTQQEDSAVYLCASSYSGAGTGELFFGEGSRLTVL.

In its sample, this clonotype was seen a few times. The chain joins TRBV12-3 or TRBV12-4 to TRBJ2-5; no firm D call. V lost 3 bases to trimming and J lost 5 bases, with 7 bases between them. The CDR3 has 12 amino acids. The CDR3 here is CASSFEMETQYF. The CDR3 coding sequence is TGTGCCAGCAGTTTTGAGATGGAGACCCAGTACTTC.

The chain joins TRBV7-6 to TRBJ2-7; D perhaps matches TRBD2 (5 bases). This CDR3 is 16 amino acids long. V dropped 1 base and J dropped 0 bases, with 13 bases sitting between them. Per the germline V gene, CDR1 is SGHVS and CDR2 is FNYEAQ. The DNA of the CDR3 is TGTGCCAGCAGCTTAGGGGGTAGCGCGGTCTCCTACGAGCAGTACTTC. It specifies CASSLGGSAVSYEQYF.

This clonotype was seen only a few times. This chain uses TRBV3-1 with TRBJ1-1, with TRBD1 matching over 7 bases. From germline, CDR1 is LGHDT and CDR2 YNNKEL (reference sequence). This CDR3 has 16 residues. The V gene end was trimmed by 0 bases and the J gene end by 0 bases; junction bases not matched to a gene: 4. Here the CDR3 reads CASSQDPGQMNTEAFF. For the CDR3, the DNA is TGTGCCAGCAGCCAAGACCCGGGACAGATGAACACTGAAGCTTTCTTT.

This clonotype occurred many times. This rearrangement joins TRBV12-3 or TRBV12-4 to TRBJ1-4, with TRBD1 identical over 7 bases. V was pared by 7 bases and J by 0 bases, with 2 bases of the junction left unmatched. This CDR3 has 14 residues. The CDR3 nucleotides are TGTGCCAGCAAGGGACAGACAACTAATGAAAAACTGTTTTTT. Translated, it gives CASKGQTTNEKLFF.

CDR3 sequence: CASSLVDPGLYF. The CDR3 coding sequence is TGTGCCAGCAGCTTAGTGGACCCGGGACTGTACTTC. J is TRBJ2-7 and V is TRBV11-2, with D possibly TRBD2 on 6 matching bases. The germline CDR1 and CDR2 sequences are SGHAT and FQNNGV. Deletions cut 1 base from V and 12 bases from J, with 13 bases between. The CDR3 totals 12 residues.

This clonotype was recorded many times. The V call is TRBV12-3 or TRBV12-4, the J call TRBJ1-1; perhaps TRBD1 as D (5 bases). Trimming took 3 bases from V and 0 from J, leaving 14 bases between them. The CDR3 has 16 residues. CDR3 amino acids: CASSLDSRAVNTEAFF. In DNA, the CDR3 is TGTGCCAGCAGTTTGGATAGCAGGGCTGTGAACACTGAAGCTTTCTTT.

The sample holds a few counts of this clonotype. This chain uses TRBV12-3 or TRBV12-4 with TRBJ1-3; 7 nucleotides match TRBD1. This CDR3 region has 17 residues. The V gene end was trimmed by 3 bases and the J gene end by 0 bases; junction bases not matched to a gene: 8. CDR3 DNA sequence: TGTGCCAGCAGTTTCGGACAGGACACGACCTCTGGAAACACCATATATTTT. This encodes CASSFGQDTTSGNTIYF.

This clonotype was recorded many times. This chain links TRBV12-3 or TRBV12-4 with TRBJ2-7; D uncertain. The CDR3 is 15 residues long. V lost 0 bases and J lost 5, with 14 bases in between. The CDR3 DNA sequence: TGTGCCAGCAGTTTAGCCCAGTCGATGAGCCACGAGCAGTACTTC. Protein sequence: CASSLAQSMSHEQYF.

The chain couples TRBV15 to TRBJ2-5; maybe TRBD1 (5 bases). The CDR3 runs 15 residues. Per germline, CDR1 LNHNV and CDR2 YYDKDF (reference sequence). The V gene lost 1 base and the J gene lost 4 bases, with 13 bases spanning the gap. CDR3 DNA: TGTGCCACCAGCAGAGGAGATGGGGCGGCAGAGACCCAGTACTTC. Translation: CATSRGDGAAETQYF. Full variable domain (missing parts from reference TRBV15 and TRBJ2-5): DAMVIQNPRYQVTQFGKPVTLSCSQTLNHNVMYWYQQKSSQAPKLLFHYYDKDFNNEADTPDNFQSRRPNTSFCFLDIRSPGLGDTAMYLCATSRGDGAAETQYFGPGTRLLVL.

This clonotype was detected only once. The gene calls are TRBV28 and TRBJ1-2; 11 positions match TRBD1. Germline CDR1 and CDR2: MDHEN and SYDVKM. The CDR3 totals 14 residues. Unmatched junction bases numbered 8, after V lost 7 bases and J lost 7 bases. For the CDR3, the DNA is TGTGCCAGCACCCAAGGGGACAGGGGGTTTGGCTACACCTTC. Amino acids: CASTQGDRGFGYTF.

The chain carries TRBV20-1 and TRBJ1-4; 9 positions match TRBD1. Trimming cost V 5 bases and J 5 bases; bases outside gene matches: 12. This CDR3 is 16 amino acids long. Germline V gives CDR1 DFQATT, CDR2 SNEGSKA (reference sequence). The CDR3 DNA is TGCAGTGCTGTCTCTATGCTGGGACAGGGCAATGAAAAACTGTTTTTT. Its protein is CSAVSMLGQGNEKLFF.

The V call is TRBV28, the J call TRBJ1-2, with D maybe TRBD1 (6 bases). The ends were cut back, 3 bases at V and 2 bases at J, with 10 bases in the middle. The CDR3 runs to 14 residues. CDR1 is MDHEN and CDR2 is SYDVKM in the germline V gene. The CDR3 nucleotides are TGTGCCAGCAGTTTCTGGCAGGGGAACTATGGCTACACCTTC. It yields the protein CASSFWQGNYGYTF.

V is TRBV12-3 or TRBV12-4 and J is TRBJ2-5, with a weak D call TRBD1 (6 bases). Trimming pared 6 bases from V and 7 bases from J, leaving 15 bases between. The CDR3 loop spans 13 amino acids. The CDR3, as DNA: TGTGCCAGCAGCCTTAACAGGGTACGGACCCAGTACTTC. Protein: CASSLNRVRTQYF.

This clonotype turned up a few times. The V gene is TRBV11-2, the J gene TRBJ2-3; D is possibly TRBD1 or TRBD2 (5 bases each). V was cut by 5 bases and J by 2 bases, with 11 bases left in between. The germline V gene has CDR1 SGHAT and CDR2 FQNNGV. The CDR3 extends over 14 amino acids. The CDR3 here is CASSPGPYTDTQYF. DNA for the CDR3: TGTGCCAGCAGCCCGGGACCCTACACAGATACGCAGTATTTT. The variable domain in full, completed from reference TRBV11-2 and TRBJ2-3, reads EAGVAQSPRYKIIEKRQSVAFWCNPISGHATLYWYQQILGQGPKLLIQFQNNGVVDDSQLPKDRFSAERLKGVDSTLKIQPAKLEDSAVYLCASSPGPYTDTQYFGPGTRLTVL.

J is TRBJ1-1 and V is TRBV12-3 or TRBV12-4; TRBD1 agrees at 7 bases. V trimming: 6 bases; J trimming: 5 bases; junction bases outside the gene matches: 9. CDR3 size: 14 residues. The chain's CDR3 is CASSPRQGETEAFF. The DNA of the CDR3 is TGTGCCAGCAGCCCTCGACAGGGAGAGACTGAAGCTTTCTTT.

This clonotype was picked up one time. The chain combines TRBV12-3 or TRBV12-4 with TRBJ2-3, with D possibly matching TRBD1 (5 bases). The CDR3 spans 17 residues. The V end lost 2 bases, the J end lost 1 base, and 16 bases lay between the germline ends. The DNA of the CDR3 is TGTGCCAGCAGTTTACCGCCTGGGGCGCCGCGCACAGATACGCAGTATTTT. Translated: CASSLPPGAPRTDTQYF.

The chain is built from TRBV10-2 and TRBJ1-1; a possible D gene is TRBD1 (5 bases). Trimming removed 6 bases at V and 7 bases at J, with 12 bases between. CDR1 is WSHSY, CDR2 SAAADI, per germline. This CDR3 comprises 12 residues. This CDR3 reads CASSGDGFEAFF. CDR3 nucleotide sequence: TGCGCCAGCAGCGGGGACGGCTTTGAAGCTTTCTTT.

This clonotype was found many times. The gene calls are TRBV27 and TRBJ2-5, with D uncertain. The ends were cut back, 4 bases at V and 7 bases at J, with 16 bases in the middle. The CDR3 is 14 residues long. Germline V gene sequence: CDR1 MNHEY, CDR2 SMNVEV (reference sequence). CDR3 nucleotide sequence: TGTGCCAGCAGTTCAAGGTTAGGGCAAACGACCCAGTACTTC. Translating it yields CASSSRLGQTTQYF.

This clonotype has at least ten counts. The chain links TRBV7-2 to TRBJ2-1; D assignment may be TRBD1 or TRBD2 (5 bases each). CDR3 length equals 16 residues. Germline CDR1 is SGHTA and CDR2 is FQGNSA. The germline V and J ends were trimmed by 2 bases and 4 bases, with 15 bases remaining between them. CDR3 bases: TGTGCCAGCAGCTTATTGGGGACCGAGGGTTACAATGAGCAGTTCTTC. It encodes CASSLLGTEGYNEQFF.

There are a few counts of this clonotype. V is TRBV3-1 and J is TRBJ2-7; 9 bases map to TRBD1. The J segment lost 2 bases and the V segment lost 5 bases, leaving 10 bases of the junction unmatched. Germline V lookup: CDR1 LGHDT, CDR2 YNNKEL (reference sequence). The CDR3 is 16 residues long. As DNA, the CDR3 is TGTGCCAGCAGCGCCCCGGGACAGGGATCAACCTACGAGCAGTACTTC. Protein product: CASSAPGQGSTYEQYF.

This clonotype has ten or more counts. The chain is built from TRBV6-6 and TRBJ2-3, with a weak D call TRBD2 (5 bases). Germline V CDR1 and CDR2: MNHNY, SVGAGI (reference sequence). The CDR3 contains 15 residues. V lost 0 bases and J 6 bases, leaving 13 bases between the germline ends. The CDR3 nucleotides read TGTGCCAGCAGTTACTCCTCCACCCGAGGGGATACGCAGTATTTT. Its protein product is CASSYSSTRGDTQYF.

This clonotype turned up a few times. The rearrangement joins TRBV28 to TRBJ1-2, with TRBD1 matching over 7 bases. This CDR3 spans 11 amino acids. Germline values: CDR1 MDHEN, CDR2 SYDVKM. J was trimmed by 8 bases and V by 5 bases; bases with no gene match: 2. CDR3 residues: CASSAQGGYTF. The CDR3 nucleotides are TGTGCCAGCAGTGCACAGGGGGGCTACACCTTC.

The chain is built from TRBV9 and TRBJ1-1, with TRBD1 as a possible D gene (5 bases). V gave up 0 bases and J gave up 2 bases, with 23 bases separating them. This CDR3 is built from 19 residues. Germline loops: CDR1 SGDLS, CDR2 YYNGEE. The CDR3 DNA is TGTGCCAGCAGCGTAGGGGTATCCGGGACGAAGTCCTTAAACACTGAAGCTTTCTTT. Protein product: CASSVGVSGTKSLNTEAFF.

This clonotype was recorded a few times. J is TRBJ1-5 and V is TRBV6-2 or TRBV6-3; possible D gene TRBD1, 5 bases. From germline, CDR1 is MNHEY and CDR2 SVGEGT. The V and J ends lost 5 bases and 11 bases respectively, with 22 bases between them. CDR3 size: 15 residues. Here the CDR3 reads CASSTPRERGIAQHF. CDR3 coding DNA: TGTGCCAGCAGTACCCCCAGGGAAAGAGGGATAGCCCAGCATTTT.

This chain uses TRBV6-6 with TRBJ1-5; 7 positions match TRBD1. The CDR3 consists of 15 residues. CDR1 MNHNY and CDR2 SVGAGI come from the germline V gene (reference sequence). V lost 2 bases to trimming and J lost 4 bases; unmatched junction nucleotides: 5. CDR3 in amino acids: CASSYLEGANQPQHF. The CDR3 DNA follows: TGTGCCAGCAGTTACCTTGAGGGGGCGAATCAGCCCCAGCATTTT.

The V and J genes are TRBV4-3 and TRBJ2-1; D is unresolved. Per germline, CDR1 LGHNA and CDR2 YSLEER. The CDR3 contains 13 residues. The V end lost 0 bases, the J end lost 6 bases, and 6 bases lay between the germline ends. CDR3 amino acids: CASSQELSNEQFF. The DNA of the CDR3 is TGCGCCAGCAGCCAAGAATTGAGCAATGAGCAGTTCTTC.

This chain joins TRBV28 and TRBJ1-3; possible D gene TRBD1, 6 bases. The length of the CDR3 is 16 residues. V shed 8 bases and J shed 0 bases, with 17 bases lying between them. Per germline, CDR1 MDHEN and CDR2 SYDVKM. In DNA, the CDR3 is TGTGCCAGCGGAGGGGGGGGATCCTCCTCTGGAAACACCATATATTTT. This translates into CASGGGGSSSGNTIYF.

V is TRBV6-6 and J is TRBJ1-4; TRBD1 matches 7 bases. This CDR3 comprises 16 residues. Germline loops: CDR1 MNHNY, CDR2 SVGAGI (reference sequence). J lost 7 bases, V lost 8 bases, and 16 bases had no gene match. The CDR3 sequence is CASHKRTGTAGEKLFF. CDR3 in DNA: TGTGCCAGCCACAAACGGACAGGAACGGCGGGTGAAAAACTGTTTTTT.

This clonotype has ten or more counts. The CDR3 region has the DNA TGTGCCAGCAGCTTAGGAGGTAGCGGGGTAGTCTACGAGCAGTACTTC. This codes for CASSLGGSGVVYEQYF. This sequence joins TRBV7-2 and TRBJ2-7; 8 bases line up with TRBD2. From germline, CDR1 is SGHTA and CDR2 FQGNSA. V was clipped by 1 base and J by 3 bases; unmatched bases: 8. This CDR3 has 16 residues.

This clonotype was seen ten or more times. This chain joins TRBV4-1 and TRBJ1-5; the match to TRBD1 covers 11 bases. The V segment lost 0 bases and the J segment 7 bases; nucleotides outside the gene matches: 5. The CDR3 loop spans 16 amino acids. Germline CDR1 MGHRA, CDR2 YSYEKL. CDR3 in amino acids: CASSQDYGTGGQPQHF. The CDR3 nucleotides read TGCGCCAGCAGCCAAGATTACGGGACAGGGGGACAGCCCCAGCATTTT.